Listed below are T cell receptor beta chains from one sample, sequenced in a study of cytomegalovirus exposure and HLA in healthy donors. Profiling relied on immunoSEQ multiplex PCR, and the TCRdb table lists in-frame clones only, not all of them. The sample lists under 300,000 clones; 90% were seen once. What was sequenced was PBMCs. All receptors derive from a woman between 18 and 29 years old in good health and CMV-seronegative. Each CDR3 is given with its conserved first and last residue. Not every row has a clone size; where given, it reads once, few, many or a size class.

v_call	clone_size	cdr3_aa
TRBV7-9	-	CASSLEGSTDTQYF
TRBV21-1	-	CASSKEVREVNTEAFF
TRBV30	once	CAWRTLSSEKLFF
TRBV28	-	CASSLGGEANYGYTF
TRBV28	-	CASSARETQYF
TRBV6-5	-	CASAGTGAYQETQYF
TRBV28	-	CASSHRRGVRYGYTF
TRBV5-6	-	CASSPDTGTQNTGELFF
TRBV13	-	CASSLAAGNEQFF
TRBV7-6	-	CASSLVAGGRIDEQFF
TRBV9	-	CASSVAQRYTDTQYF
TRBV9	-	CASSPPPAGQGGNEQFF
TRBV2	-	CASSPTGYNEAFF
TRBV5-6	-	CASSGLESMNTEAFF
TRBV5-8	-	CASSSDSYNQPQHF
TRBV28	-	CASSSPRRDRTEWVTEAFF
TRBV19	-	CASSIEQAYSNQPQHF
TRBV4-1	-	CASSQGPTGFSYGYTF
TRBV5-5	-	CASSSVREQYF
TRBV30	-	CAWSVLRTTYPTEAFF
TRBV4-1	-	CASSQGFRGTGELFF
TRBV7-2	-	CASSLQGFEQYF
TRBV2	-	CASSGRGNEQFF
TRBV30	-	CAWSFGPGASTEAFF
TRBV7-9	-	CASSLTLPREARNTGELFF
TRBV21-1	-	CASSPLGGDSIYSNQPQHF
TRBV14	-	CASSLDPSRGYTF
TRBV5-4	-	CASSLEGTGNTEAFF
TRBV7-9	-	CASSLGANTGELFF
TRBV28	-	CASSAIAYEQYF